The 13 T cell receptor beta chains below come from one sample, sequenced in a study of CD4 T cells in relation to SARS-CoV-2 and coronaviruses. TCRdb keeps only in-frame clones here, not all; method: immunoSEQ multiplex PCR. The repertoire holds some 11,000 clones, with 87% as singletons. The sequenced sample consisted of naive CD4+ T cells from PBMCs. Documented subset: naive CD4+ T cells isolated by negative enrichment. These receptor sequences come from an adult with COVID-19.

The rearrangement joins TRBV6-5 to TRBJ2-7; no definite D call. Germline CDR1 MNHEY, CDR2 SVGAGI. V was clipped by 4 bases and J by 4 bases, with 14 bases between them. The CDR3 consists of 14 residues. The CDR3 is CASSSQAPLYEQYF. Written as DNA, the CDR3 is TGTGCCAGCAGTTCCCAGGCACCCCTTTACGAGCAGTACTTC.

The genes are TRBV5-6 and TRBJ1-3; 10 bases agree with TRBD1. Germline loops: CDR1 SGHDT, CDR2 YYEEEE. The CDR3 is made up of 13 amino acids. V lost 7 bases and J lost 9; bases outside the gene matches: 7. CDR3 region: CASQGQGLFTIYF. In nucleotides, the CDR3 is TGTGCCAGCCAGGGACAGGGGCTTTTCACCATATATTTT.

The J gene is TRBJ2-2, the V gene TRBV5-1; TRBD2 might be the D (5 bases). The germline V gene has CDR1 SGHRS and CDR2 YFSETQ. The V end lost 4 bases, the J end lost 7 bases, and 17 bases lay between the germline ends. There are 15 residues in the CDR3. This CDR3 is CASSPDTGIGGELFF. The DNA for the CDR3 is TGCGCCAGCAGCCCGGATACGGGAATTGGCGGGGAGCTGTTTTTT. Combining the CDR3 with reference TRBV5-1 and TRBJ2-2 gives the whole variable domain KAGVTQTPRYLIKTRGQQVTLSCSPISGHRSVSWYQQTPGQGLQFLFEYFSETQRNKGNFPGRFSGRQFSNSRSEMNVSTLELGDSALYLCASSPDTGIGGELFFGEGSRLTVL.

V is TRBV5-1 and J is TRBJ2-3; tentatively, D is TRBD2 (7 bases). Per the germline V gene, CDR1 is SGHRS and CDR2 is YFSETQ. V lost 1 base and J 5 bases, leaving 14 bases between the germline ends. CDR3 length: 15 residues. The CDR3 reads CASSLRGAGGDTQYF. As DNA, the CDR3 is TGCGCCAGCAGCTTGCGGGGGGCCGGTGGAGATACGCAGTATTTT.

V gene TRBV5-6 combines with J gene TRBJ2-2; maybe TRBD2 (6 bases). CDR1 SGHDT and CDR2 YYEEEE come from the germline V gene. V was pared by 2 bases and J by 0 bases, with 11 bases between. The CDR3 sequence is 16 residues long. The CDR3, as DNA: TGTGCCAGCAGCTTTCGACGGACTACGAACACCGGGGAGCTGTTTTTT. Translated, it gives CASSFRRTTNTGELFF.

V gene TRBV13 combines with J gene TRBJ2-7; perhaps TRBD1 as D (5 bases). The germline V gene has CDR1 PRHDT and CDR2 FYEKMQ (reference sequence). Trimming removed 5 bases at V and 5 bases at J, with 22 bases between. The CDR3 contains 16 residues. This CDR3 reads CASSPPPKGPQNEQYF. CDR3 coding DNA: TGTGCCAGCAGCCCTCCTCCGAAGGGGCCCCAGAACGAGCAGTACTTC.

The chain joins TRBV4-3 to TRBJ1-4; possible D gene TRBD1, 6 bases. Germline CDR1 reads LGHNA; CDR2 reads YSLEER. V gave up 4 bases and J gave up 7 bases, with 19 bases separating them. The CDR3 runs to 16 residues. This CDR3 reads CASSRNQGLGVEKLFF. The CDR3 DNA reads TGCGCCAGCAGCCGAAATCAGGGGCTAGGGGTTGAAAAACTGTTTTTT.

V usage is TRBV5-1 and J usage is TRBJ2-5, with 9 bases identical to TRBD1. Germline lookup yields CDR1 SGHRS and CDR2 YFSETQ. The CDR3 is 14 amino acids. V shed 3 bases, J shed 1 base, and the junction held 1 base outside the gene matches. The DNA of the CDR3 is TGCGCCAGCAGCTCGACAGGGGGCCAAGAGACCCAGTACTTC. Translation gives CASSSTGGQETQYF.

A few counts support this clone. This rearrangement joins TRBV3-1 (or the pseudogene TRBV3-2) to TRBJ1-3; D call uncertain. V lost 7 bases and J lost 5, with 18 bases in between. Germline CDR1 LGHDT, CDR2 YNNKEL (reference sequence). This CDR3 is built from 15 residues. CDR3 sequence (DNA): TGTGCCAGCAACCGCGCCAATTCGCTACGAAACACCATATATTTT. It specifies CASNRANSLRNTIYF.

The CDR3 loop is CASSPPLGQHTEAFF. The CDR3 nucleotides are TGTGCCAGCAGCCCCCCCCTGGGGCAGCACACTGAAGCTTTCTTT. The chain carries TRBV5-4 and TRBJ1-1; D is possibly TRBD1 (5 bases). Looked up from germline, CDR1 is SGHNT and CDR2 is YYREEE (reference sequence). This CDR3 contains 15 residues. Between the trimmed V and J ends, which lost 4 bases and 3 bases, there was a span of 16 bases. Full variable domain (rest looked up from reference TRBV5-4 and TRBJ1-1): ETGVTQSPTHLIKTRGQQVTLRCSSQSGHNTVSWYQQALGQGPQFIFQYYREEENGRGNFPPRFSGLQFPNYSSELNVNALELDDSALYLCASSPPLGQHTEAFFGQGTRLTVV.

The genes are TRBV12-3 or TRBV12-4 and TRBJ2-1, with D perhaps matching TRBD2 (6 bases). Trimming left V 1 base short and J 10 bases short, with 8 bases between. The CDR3 is 12 residues long. CDR3 bases: TGTGCCAGCAGTTTAGTCGGGAGCGAGCAGTTCTTC. Its protein is CASSLVGSEQFF.

The chain employs TRBV5-1 and TRBJ2-5, with a weak D call TRBD2 (7 bases). CDR3 size: 15 residues. With 0 bases removed from V and 5 bases from J, the gap between germline ends came to 14 bases. The V gene's germline CDR1 is SGHRS and CDR2 YFSETQ. CDR3 in amino acids: CASSLGRGAVETQYF. The CDR3 coding sequence is TGCGCCAGCAGCTTGGGTCGGGGGGCGGTCGAGACCCAGTACTTC.

The CDR3 region has the DNA TGTGCCAGCAGCAACCGACAGGGGGCTAACTATGGCTACACCTTC. It is translated as CASSNRQGANYGYTF. The rearrangement uses TRBV6-6 and TRBJ1-2; 9 bases align to TRBD1. V trimming: 6 bases; J trimming: 0 bases; junction bases outside the gene matches: 5. This CDR3 is built from 15 residues. Germline CDR1 is MNHNY and CDR2 is SVGAGI (reference sequence).